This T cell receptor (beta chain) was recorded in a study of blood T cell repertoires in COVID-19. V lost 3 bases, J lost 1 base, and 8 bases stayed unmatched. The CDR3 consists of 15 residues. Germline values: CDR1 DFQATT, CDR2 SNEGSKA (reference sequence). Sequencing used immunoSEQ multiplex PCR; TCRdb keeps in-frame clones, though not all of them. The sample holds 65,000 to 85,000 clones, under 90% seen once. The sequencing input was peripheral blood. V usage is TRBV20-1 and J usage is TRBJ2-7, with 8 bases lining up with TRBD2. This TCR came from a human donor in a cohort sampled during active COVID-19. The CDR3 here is CSASSRGRSSYEQYF. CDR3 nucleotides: TGCAGTGCTAGTTCCCGCGGGAGGTCGTCCTACGAGCAGTACTTC.